These T cell receptor beta chains were read from a single sample in a study of blood T cell repertoires in COVID-19. Profiled with immunoSEQ multiplex PCR; TCRdb holds only in-frame clones, not every one. The sample holds over 200,000 clones; around 82% are singletons and the top ten take under 3%. The sequencing input was peripheral blood. Receptors originate from a woman aged 40 to 49 with active or convalescent COVID-19. Both conserved end residues are part of each CDR3. The D gene is left open where the match is weak. Size values are once, few and many counts, or a class for expanded clones, and some rows have none.

>-|TRBV12-5|TRBJ2-7|-
CASGLVLALSGSHEQYF
TGTGCTAGTGGTTTGGTACTCGCGTTGAGCGGTAGCCACGAGCAGTACTTC
>-|TRBV2|TRBJ2-3|-
CASSRTRTSTDTQYF
TGTGCCAGCAGCAGAACTAGGACGAGCACAGATACGCAGTATTTT
>-|TRBV23-1|TRBJ1-3|-
CASSQLGISGNTIYF
TGCGCCAGCAGTCAATTGGGCATCTCTGGAAACACCATATATTTT
>-|TRBV6-2/TRBV6-3|TRBJ1-4|-
CASSYPGATNEKLFF
TGTGCCAGCAGTTACCCGGGGGCAACTAATGAAAAACTGTTTTTT
>-|TRBV11-2|TRBJ2-1|-
CASSPGDSKKFF
TGTGCCAGCAGCCCCGGCGACTCGAAAAAGTTCTTC
>-|TRBV24-1|TRBJ1-1|-
CATTDLGGTAFF
TGTGCCACCACTGATTTAGGGGGTACTGCTTTCTTT
>-|TRBV4-2|TRBJ1-1|-
CASTLLIEGTEAFF
TGTGCCAGCACCCTCTTAATCGAGGGCACTGAAGCTTTCTTT
>-|TRBV27|TRBJ2-6|TRBD1
CASSLSVAPGTGNGANVLTF
TGTGCCAGCAGTTTATCGGTAGCCCCCGGGACAGGGAATGGGGCCAACGTCCTGACTTTC
>-|TRBV6-2/TRBV6-3|TRBJ1-1|-
CASIPGGPLHQAFF
TGTGCCAGCATCCCGGGGGGGCCCCTCCATCAAGCTTTCTTT
>once|TRBV6-1|TRBJ1-2|TRBD1
CASSEVDRAGYTF
TGTGCCAGCAGTGAAGTAGACAGGGCTGGCTACACCTTC
>-|TRBV11-1|TRBJ2-5|TRBD2
CASSFTSGSNQETQYF
TGTGCCAGCAGCTTTACTAGCGGGTCGAACCAAGAGACCCAGTACTTC
>few|TRBV7-9|TRBJ2-2|-
CASRPTGLVLTGELFF
TGTGCCAGCAGGCCTACAGGGCTGGTCCTCACCGGGGAGCTGTTTTTT
>-|TRBV29-1|TRBJ1-2|TRBD1
CSVTGGRGYTF
TGCAGCGTGACAGGGGGCCGGGGCTACACCTTC
>-|TRBV19|TRBJ2-7|TRBD1
CASSSGQGMPYEQYF
TGTGCCAGTAGTTCGGGACAGGGGATGCCCTACGAGCAGTACTTC
>-|TRBV12-3/TRBV12-4|TRBJ2-7|TRBD2
CASSFREGWEQYF
TGTGCCAGCAGTTTCCGGGAGGGATGGGAGCAGTACTTC
>few|TRBV7-8|TRBJ2-1|-
CASSLRSTPGTYNEQFF
TGTGCCAGCAGTCTCCGATCTACGCCAGGGACATACAATGAGCAGTTCTTC
>-|TRBV4-3|TRBJ1-5|-
CASSQKGDQPQHF
TGCGCCAGCAGCCAAAAGGGGGATCAGCCCCAGCATTTT
>-|TRBV19|TRBJ1-1|-
CASSPPGRQTSAEAFF
TGTGCCAGTAGTCCCCCGGGGAGGCAGACATCCGCTGAAGCTTTCTTT
>-|TRBV11-3|TRBJ1-6|-
CASSPGTLVEALHF
TGTGCCAGCAGCCCCGGGACTTTGGTGGAGGCCCTCCACTTT
>many|TRBV7-2|TRBJ2-7|TRBD2
CASRSSGGASYEQYF
TGTGCCAGCAGATCTAGCGGGGGGGCCTCCTACGAGCAGTACTTC
>few|TRBV10-3|TRBJ1-1|-
CAISGQGSTEAFF
TGTGCCATCTCGGGTCAGGGGAGCACTGAAGCTTTCTTT
>-|TRBV10-3|TRBJ2-3|-
CAISGGLRSTDTQYF
TGTGCCATCAGTGGGGGACTGAGGAGCACAGATACGCAGTATTTT
>-|TRBV2|TRBJ2-7|-
CASSEYSRLVTYEQYF
TGTGCCAGCAGTGAATATAGCCGACTAGTCACCTACGAGCAGTACTTC
>few|TRBV6-2/TRBV6-3|TRBJ2-5|TRBD1
CASSYSGQGRETQYF
TGTGCCAGCAGTTACTCCGGACAGGGGAGGGAGACCCAGTACTTC
>-|TRBV5-4|TRBJ1-2|TRBD1
CASRRRDRNYGYTF
TGTGCCAGCAGACGAAGGGACAGAAACTATGGCTACACCTTC
>-|TRBV11-2|TRBJ2-3|TRBD2
CASSTAGGADSVRTDTQYF
TGTGCCAGCAGCACCGCGGGGGGGGCGGACTCCGTACGCACAGATACGCAGTATTTT
>few|TRBV6-6|TRBJ1-6|-
CASSPLAGNNSPLHF
TGTGCCAGCAGCCCCCTTGCGGGAAATAATTCACCCCTCCACTTT
>-|TRBV7-5|TRBJ1-1|-
CAHPLSGHYNTEAFF
TGTGCCCACCCTCTATCCGGCCACTATAACACTGAAGCTTTCTTT
>-|TRBV4-3|TRBJ1-1|-
CASSQAGPNTEAFF
TGCGCCAGCAGCCAGGCTGGGCCCAACACTGAAGCTTTCTTT
>-|TRBV28|TRBJ2-1|TRBD2
CASSSGGNNEQFF
TGTGCCAGCAGCAGCGGGGGGAACAATGAGCAGTTCTTC
>few|TRBV18|TRBJ2-2|TRBD2
CASSPRLAVRDTGELFF
TGTGCCAGCTCACCACGGCTAGCGGTCAGGGATACCGGGGAGCTGTTTTTT
>-|TRBV29-1|TRBJ2-7|TRBD2
CSVDGPTSGAYEQYF
TGCAGCGTTGATGGTCCGACTAGCGGGGCCTACGAGCAGTACTTC
>-|TRBV6-5|TRBJ1-2|TRBD1
CASSRQGPNYGYTF
TGTGCCAGCAGCCGACAGGGCCCCAACTATGGCTACACCTTC
>once|TRBV9|TRBJ1-1|-
CASSVAGNTEAFF
TGTGCCAGCAGCGTAGCGGGGAACACTGAAGCTTTCTTT
>-|TRBV7-8|TRBJ1-5|-
CASSSGVNSNQPQHF
TGTGCCAGCAGCTCAGGGGTGAATAGCAATCAGCCCCAGCATTTT
>-|TRBV7-2|TRBJ2-1|TRBD2
CASSLTLLAVAEQFF
TGTGCCAGCAGCTTAACGTTACTAGCGGTGGCTGAGCAGTTCTTC
>-|TRBV5-4|TRBJ1-3|TRBD1
CASSLQGEGNTIYF
TGTGCCAGCAGCTTACAGGGGGAAGGAAACACCATATATTTT
>-|TRBV2|TRBJ2-5|TRBD2
CASSGREETQYF
TGTGCCAGCTCGGGGAGGGAAGAGACCCAGTACTTC
>-|TRBV11-3|TRBJ2-3|-
CASSLRGVRGAGSSTDTQYF
TGTGCCAGCAGCTTACGGGGAGTGCGGGGAGCCGGTTCTAGCACAGATACGCAGTATTTT
>-|TRBV14|TRBJ2-3|-
CASSQGARFDTQYF
TGTGCCAGCAGCCAGGGGGCCCGCTTTGATACGCAGTATTTT
>-|TRBV27|TRBJ1-1|-
CASTTGTEAFF
TGTGCCAGCACTACCGGGACTGAAGCTTTCTTT
>-|TRBV18|TRBJ2-5|-
CASSPLGAVEETQYF
TGTGCCAGCTCACCTCTTGGGGCAGTCGAAGAGACCCAGTACTTC
>-|TRBV6-1|TRBJ2-5|-
CASSERLEETQYF
TGTGCCAGCAGTGAACGGCTAGAAGAGACCCAGTACTTC
>-|TRBV27|TRBJ2-5|-
CARLLSGIQETQYF
TGTGCCAGGCTCCTCTCGGGAATTCAAGAGACCCAGTACTTC
>-|TRBV27|TRBJ1-1|TRBD1
CASSPTQGDGPEAFF
TGTGCCAGCAGTCCCACCCAGGGGGACGGGCCGGAAGCTTTCTTT
>-|TRBV13|TRBJ1-1|-
CASSLAPGVPFTEAFF
TGTGCCAGCAGCTTAGCCCCCGGGGTGCCTTTTACTGAAGCTTTCTTT
>-|TRBV25-1|TRBJ2-2|-
CASSANRVRHTGELFF
TGTGCCAGCAGTGCCAACAGGGTCCGGCACACCGGGGAGCTGTTTTTT
>-|TRBV7-9|TRBJ1-4|TRBD1
CASSQGDRVREKLFF
TGTGCCAGCAGCCAAGGAGACAGGGTGCGTGAAAAACTGTTTTTT
>-|TRBV28|TRBJ1-1|-
CASSLSWQGGTEAFF
TGTGCCAGCAGTTTATCTTGGCAGGGAGGGACTGAAGCTTTCTTT
>once|TRBV11-2|TRBJ2-7|-
CASSAGPYEQYF
TGTGCCAGCAGCGCGGGGCCATACGAGCAGTACTTC
>-|TRBV6-2/TRBV6-3|TRBJ2-1|TRBD2
CASSDLGTSGNNEQFF
TGTGCCAGCAGTGACCTCGGGACTAGCGGGAACAATGAGCAGTTCTTC
>-|TRBV30|TRBJ2-5|TRBD2
CAWSVSGSFGETQYF
TGTGCCTGGAGTGTAAGCGGGAGTTTCGGGGAGACCCAGTACTTC
>once|TRBV7-9|TRBJ1-5|TRBD1
CASSLKGQGESNQPQHF
TGTGCCAGCAGCTTAAAGGGACAGGGGGAAAGCAATCAGCCCCAGCATTTT
>-|TRBV6-1|TRBJ1-5|-
CASSEVGNQPQHF
TGTGCCAGCAGTGAAGTCGGCAATCAGCCCCAGCATTTT
>-|TRBV19|TRBJ2-7|TRBD1
CASSLDRGSYEQYF
TGTGCCAGTAGTTTGGACAGGGGGTCCTACGAGCAGTACTTC
>-|TRBV30|TRBJ2-3|-
CAWGRDVSAYF
TGTGCCTGGGGGCGGGACGTTTCTGCGTATTTT
>-|TRBV4-1|TRBJ2-7|-
CASSQEGLSSYEQYF
TGCGCCAGCAGCCAAGAGGGACTCTCTTCCTACGAGCAGTACTTC